The table lists the clone carrying this TCR beta chain with a count of one. What it binds is not known. Time point of the sample: cycle 4 day 1 (C4D1), after more than five weeks of nivolumab. Every patient relapsed after autologous stem cell transplantation, and brentuximab vedotin exposure varied. Sequencing used immunoSEQ multiplex PCR; TCRdb keeps in-frame clones, though not all of them. The table has about 24,000 clones, around 70% seen once. The data belong to a study of PD-1 blockade in classical Hodgkin lymphoma. General observations from the study: Diversity similar to that of newly diagnosed patients was seen at baseline in complete responders. Some patients started nivolumab under 1 year after ASCT, and they were excluded. In newly diagnosed patients, baseline TCR diversity was reportedly below that of healthy donors.

This CDR3 region has 14 residues. Germline V lookup: CDR1 MGHRA, CDR2 YSYEKL. Between the trimmed V and J ends, which lost 2 bases and 0 bases, there was a span of 7 bases. The sequence came from a human donor with classical Hodgkin lymphoma. V usage is TRBV4-1 and J usage is TRBJ1-1; D uncertain. This sample comprised peripheral blood mononuclear cells (PBMCs), obtained before the fourth cycle of nivolumab. The CDR3 nucleotides are TGCGCCAGCAGCCAAACCCCCCTGAACACTGAAGCTTTCTTT. It is translated as CASSQTPLNTEAFF.